The 9 T cell receptor beta chains below come from one sample, sequenced in a study of identical twins. TCRdb fed the 5' RACE reads into MiXCR, producing one record per CDR3 protein. The sample has 120,000 to 150,000 distinct CDR3 sequences; roughly 3.3% are singletons. The sample consisted of memory T cells sorted from blood. These receptor sequences come from a man between 18 and 35 years old in good health.

This clonotype showed up many times. The rearrangement uses TRBV11-2 and TRBJ1-1, with a possible D match to TRBD1 (6 bases). There are 17 residues in the CDR3. Per the germline V gene, CDR1 is SGHAT and CDR2 is FQNNGV. The V end lost 0 bases, the J end lost 5 bases, and 19 bases lay between the germline ends. CDR3: CASSLDMGGALGTEAFF. CDR3 DNA sequence: TGTGCCAGCAGCTTAGATATGGGGGGGGCCCTGGGAACTGAAGCTTTCTTT.

The sample holds many counts of this clonotype. The chain joins TRBV7-9 to TRBJ1-3; possible D gene TRBD1, 6 bases. Per the germline V gene, CDR1 is SEHNR and CDR2 is FQNEAQ (reference sequence). V shed 5 bases and J shed 0 bases, with 8 bases lying between them. This CDR3 has 14 residues. The CDR3 sequence: CASSKTGSGNTIYF. The CDR3 DNA reads TGTGCCAGCAGCAAGACAGGCTCTGGAAACACCATATATTTT.

This clonotype has a count of ten or more. The genes are TRBV24-1 and TRBJ1-2; a possible D gene is TRBD1 (6 bases). Trimming removed 9 bases at V and 6 bases at J, with 16 bases between. The CDR3 consists of 13 residues. Germline V gene lookup returns CDR1 KGHDR and CDR2 SFDVKD. The CDR3 loop is CATGDRYTDGYTF. The CDR3 bases are TGTGCCACCGGAGACAGGTACACGGATGGCTACACCTTC.

This clonotype came up many times. The chain carries TRBV6-5 and TRBJ2-7, with D possibly being TRBD1 or TRBD2 (6 bases each). V lost 4 bases, J lost 5 bases, and 15 bases lay in between. The CDR3 spans 14 residues. Germline CDR1 is MNHEY and CDR2 is SVGAGI. CDR3 loop: CASSLLSGAHEQYV. Here the CDR3 DNA reads TGTGCCAGCAGTTTGCTCTCGGGGGCCCACGAGCAGTACGTC.

This clonotype was picked up many times. The rearrangement joins TRBV6-5 to TRBJ2-6, with D possibly matching TRBD1 (5 bases). Germline V lookup: CDR1 MNHEY, CDR2 SVGAGI. V was shortened by 2 bases and J by 0 bases, with 8 bases between the two germline ends. This CDR3 region has 16 residues. The CDR3 DNA reads as TGTGCCAGCAGTTACAGGGGTGTCTCTGGGGCCAACGTCCTGACTTTC. Translating gives CASSYRGVSGANVLTF.

This clonotype was observed many times. V gene TRBV27 combines with J gene TRBJ1-1, with D perhaps matching TRBD1 (6 bases). The CDR3 is made up of 15 amino acids. Germline loops: CDR1 MNHEY, CDR2 SMNVEV (reference sequence). With 6 bases removed from V and 1 base from J, the gap between germline ends came to 15 bases. The CDR3 DNA is TGTGCCAGCAGAGGGGGGTCGACCCCGAACACTGAAGCTTTCTTT. This sequence encodes CASRGGSTPNTEAFF.

This chain uses TRBV3-1 with TRBJ1-1; no clear D gene. V gave up 4 bases and J gave up 7 bases, with 10 bases separating them. CDR3 length: 12 amino acids. CDR1 is LGHDT and CDR2 is YNNKEL in the germline V gene (reference sequence). The CDR3 DNA sequence: TGTGCCAGCAGCCTCGTTCTAGGTGAAGCTTTCTTT. Amino acids: CASSLVLGEAFF.

This clonotype has just a few counts. The V gene is TRBV5-5, the J gene TRBJ1-5; perhaps TRBD1 as D (5 bases). Germline V gene sequence: CDR1 SGHKS, CDR2 YYEKEE (reference sequence). The CDR3 loop spans 18 amino acids. The V end was cut by 4 bases, the J end by 2 bases, with 22 bases between. The CDR3 loop reads CASSLKPTLGAGNQPQHF. The CDR3 region has the DNA TGTGCCAGCAGCCTGAAACCGACGCTCGGGGCGGGCAATCAGCCCCAGCATTTT.

This clonotype appeared many times. The gene calls are TRBV18 and TRBJ2-7, with TRBD2 matching 10 bases. J gave up 4 bases and V 2 bases, and 14 bases lay outside the gene matches. CDR3 length: 18 residues. The germline gives CDR1 KGHSH, CDR2 LQKENI. CDR3 sequence: CASSPMGLAGATPYEQYV. The CDR3 DNA follows: TGTGCCAGCTCACCAATGGGGCTAGCGGGAGCGACCCCTTACGAGCAGTACGTC.